A selection of T cell receptor beta chains follows, all from one sample in a study of PD-L1 blockade in urothelial cancer. Data came from immunoSEQ multiplex PCR; TCRdb stores just in-frame clones and leaves some out. The profile covers around 45,000 clones, with approximately 80% appearing a single time and around 15% taken by the ten largest. The sample consisted of PBMCs, taken around atezolizumab (anti-PD-L1) treatment. Receptor source: a man in his sixties with urothelial cancer. The CDR3 runs from the conserved cysteine through the conserved F or W. The D gene is left open where the match is weak. Some rows have no size entry. The others give once, few or many, or a class for an expanded clone.

v_call: TRBV19
d_call: TRBD1
clone_size: -
j_call: TRBJ2-6
cdr3_aa: CASGGQGARGANVLTF
cdr3_nt: TGTGCCAGTGGTGGTCAGGGGGCGCGGGGGGCCAACGTCCTGACTTTC

v_call: TRBV7-9
d_call: TRBD1
clone_size: once
j_call: TRBJ2-1
cdr3_aa: CASSSTGGAYNEQFF
cdr3_nt: TGTGCCAGCAGCTCGACAGGGGGCGCTTACAATGAGCAGTTCTTC

v_call: TRBV15
d_call: -
clone_size: -
j_call: TRBJ1-5
cdr3_aa: CATSRREGNQPQHF
cdr3_nt: TGTGCCACCAGCCGGCGGGAAGGCAATCAGCCCCAGCATTTT

v_call: TRBV5-1
d_call: TRBD1
clone_size: -
j_call: TRBJ1-1
cdr3_aa: CASSQTGILLNTEAFF
cdr3_nt: TGCGCCAGCAGCCAGACAGGGATTCTGTTGAACACTGAAGCTTTCTTT

v_call: TRBV2
d_call: -
clone_size: -
j_call: TRBJ1-6
cdr3_aa: CASSRQLGSPLHF
cdr3_nt: TGTGCCAGCAGTAGACAGTTAGGTTCACCCCTCCACTTT

v_call: TRBV11-2
d_call: -
clone_size: many
j_call: TRBJ1-1
cdr3_aa: CASSLSFLAEAFF
cdr3_nt: TGTGCCAGCAGCTTGTCTTTCCTAGCTGAAGCTTTCTTT

v_call: TRBV2
d_call: TRBD1
clone_size: -
j_call: TRBJ1-1
cdr3_aa: CASRAGQGTQVKNTEAFF
cdr3_nt: TGTGCCAGCAGGGCGGGACAGGGCACACAGGTAAAGAACACTGAAGCTTTCTTT

v_call: TRBV2
d_call: TRBD2
clone_size: -
j_call: TRBJ2-5
cdr3_aa: CASSSGGAGETQYF
cdr3_nt: TGTGCCAGCAGTAGCGGGGGGGCGGGAGAGACCCAGTACTTC

v_call: TRBV7-9
d_call: TRBD1
clone_size: -
j_call: TRBJ2-2
cdr3_aa: CASSQQGAGELFF
cdr3_nt: TGTGCCAGCAGCCAACAGGGGGCCGGGGAGCTGTTTTTT

v_call: TRBV11-2
d_call: TRBD2
clone_size: -
j_call: TRBJ2-2
cdr3_aa: CASSLDQRDYGELFF
cdr3_nt: TGTGCCAGCAGCTTAGATCAAAGGGACTACGGGGAGCTGTTTTTT

v_call: TRBV27
d_call: TRBD1
clone_size: -
j_call: TRBJ2-1
cdr3_aa: CASSLFLGQGRDEQFF
cdr3_nt: TGTGCCAGCAGTTTATTCTTAGGACAGGGGCGGGATGAGCAGTTCTTC

v_call: TRBV7-2
d_call: TRBD2
clone_size: -
j_call: TRBJ2-3
cdr3_aa: CASSLDSGGTDTQYF
cdr3_nt: TGTGCCAGCAGCTTAGACTCCGGGGGGACAGATACGCAGTATTTT

v_call: TRBV7-6
d_call: TRBD2
clone_size: few
j_call: TRBJ2-1
cdr3_aa: CASSAREEMTQFF
cdr3_nt: TGTGCCAGCAGCGCCCGGGAGGAAATGACCCAGTTCTTC

v_call: TRBV5-4
d_call: TRBD1
clone_size: -
j_call: TRBJ1-5
cdr3_aa: CASSAGTGEGQPQHF
cdr3_nt: TGTGCCAGCAGCGCGGGGACAGGGGAAGGGCAGCCCCAGCATTTT

v_call: TRBV7-2
d_call: TRBD2
clone_size: -
j_call: TRBJ2-1
cdr3_aa: CASSPEASGRHEQFF
cdr3_nt: TGTGCCAGCAGCCCAGAGGCTAGCGGGAGGCATGAGCAGTTCTTC

v_call: TRBV4-1
d_call: TRBD2
clone_size: -
j_call: TRBJ2-7
cdr3_aa: CASSQGLAGAPYEQYF
cdr3_nt: TGCGCCAGCAGCCAGGGACTAGCGGGAGCCCCCTACGAGCAGTACTTC

v_call: TRBV6-1
d_call: TRBD1
clone_size: -
j_call: TRBJ1-4
cdr3_aa: CASGTDNEKLFF
cdr3_nt: TGTGCCAGCGGGACAGATAATGAAAAACTGTTTTTT

v_call: TRBV6-6
d_call: -
clone_size: -
j_call: TRBJ1-2
cdr3_aa: CASSYGGTHTNYGYTF
cdr3_nt: TGTGCCAGCAGTTATGGTGGGACTCACACTAACTATGGCTACACCTTC

v_call: TRBV5-8
d_call: TRBD2
clone_size: few
j_call: TRBJ2-3
cdr3_aa: CASRRLLAGGRDTQYF
cdr3_nt: TGTGCCAGCAGACGTCTACTAGCGGGGGGACGAGATACGCAGTATTTT

v_call: TRBV28
d_call: -
clone_size: -
j_call: TRBJ2-3
cdr3_aa: CASSSPDSYTQYF
cdr3_nt: TGTGCCAGCAGTTCCCCGGACTCCTATACGCAGTATTTT

v_call: TRBV7-9
d_call: TRBD2
clone_size: -
j_call: TRBJ2-1
cdr3_aa: CASRGLAAYNEQFF
cdr3_nt: TGTGCCAGCAGGGGGCTAGCGGCGTACAATGAGCAGTTCTTC

v_call: TRBV5-1
d_call: TRBD1
clone_size: once
j_call: TRBJ1-1
cdr3_aa: CASRDRGGTEAFF
cdr3_nt: TGCGCCAGCAGGGACAGGGGAGGGACTGAAGCTTTCTTT

v_call: TRBV11-2
d_call: TRBD1
clone_size: -
j_call: TRBJ2-2
cdr3_aa: CASSLARGPNTGELFF
cdr3_nt: TGTGCCAGCAGCTTAGCCAGGGGGCCGAACACCGGGGAGCTGTTTTTT

v_call: TRBV6-5
d_call: -
clone_size: -
j_call: TRBJ2-7
cdr3_aa: CASSYSAEQYF
cdr3_nt: TGTGCCAGCAGTTACTCGGCCGAGCAGTACTTC

v_call: TRBV7-2
d_call: TRBD1
clone_size: once
j_call: TRBJ2-1
cdr3_aa: CASSLDRDRDEQFF
cdr3_nt: TGTGCCAGCAGCTTAGACCGGGACAGGGATGAGCAGTTCTTC

v_call: TRBV27
d_call: -
clone_size: -
j_call: TRBJ2-3
cdr3_aa: CASTRGDTQYF
cdr3_nt: TGTGCCAGCACCCGGGGAGATACGCAGTATTTT

v_call: TRBV7-2
d_call: -
clone_size: -
j_call: TRBJ2-1
cdr3_aa: CASSLISEGGYEQFF
cdr3_nt: TGTGCCAGCAGCTTAATATCCGAGGGAGGCTATGAGCAGTTCTTC

v_call: TRBV19
d_call: TRBD2
clone_size: -
j_call: TRBJ2-7
cdr3_aa: CASTKTSESYEQYF
cdr3_nt: TGTGCCAGTACTAAAACTAGCGAGTCATACGAGCAGTACTTC

v_call: TRBV5-4
d_call: TRBD1
clone_size: -
j_call: TRBJ1-2
cdr3_aa: CASSQQQGTYGYTF
cdr3_nt: TGTGCCAGCAGCCAACAACAGGGGACCTATGGCTACACCTTC

v_call: TRBV6-6
d_call: TRBD1
clone_size: -
j_call: TRBJ2-3
cdr3_aa: CASYRGQRDTQYF
cdr3_nt: TGTGCCAGCTACAGGGGGCAGAGAGATACGCAGTATTTT

v_call: TRBV6-5
d_call: TRBD2
clone_size: -
j_call: TRBJ2-7
cdr3_aa: CASIPPGGAMHEQYF
cdr3_nt: TGTGCCAGCATCCCCCCGGGGGGGGCAATGCACGAGCAGTACTTC

v_call: TRBV27
d_call: TRBD2
clone_size: -
j_call: TRBJ2-1
cdr3_aa: CASRTRGLYNNEQFF
cdr3_nt: TGTGCCAGCAGGACCCGGGGACTATATAACAATGAGCAGTTCTTC

v_call: TRBV6-1
d_call: -
clone_size: -
j_call: TRBJ1-3
cdr3_aa: CASSEAGRGSGNTIYF
cdr3_nt: TGTGCCAGCAGTGAAGCGGGCAGGGGAAGTGGAAACACCATATATTTT

v_call: TRBV5-4
d_call: TRBD2
clone_size: -
j_call: TRBJ2-3
cdr3_aa: CASASSGTTDTQYF
cdr3_nt: TGTGCCAGCGCCTCTAGCGGGACCACAGATACGCAGTATTTT

v_call: TRBV11-2
d_call: -
clone_size: -
j_call: TRBJ1-6
cdr3_aa: CATTESSYNSPLHF
cdr3_nt: TGTGCCACCACGGAGAGCTCCTATAATTCACCCCTCCACTTT